A selection of T cell receptor beta chains follows, all from one sample in a study of blood T cell repertoires in COVID-19. Libraries were prepared by immunoSEQ multiplex PCR; TCRdb keeps only in-frame clonotypes and omits some of them. The table includes about 71,000 clones, roughly nine tenths detected once. The material sequenced was peripheral blood. All receptors come from a man aged 45-65 years with active COVID-19. Each CDR3 is given with its conserved first and last residue. The order of the fields is V gene, clone size, J gene, D gene, CDR3 DNA, CDR3 protein. A D gene is named only where the DNA matches it firmly. Only part of the rows carry a size: once, few, many, or a class if the clone is expanded.

TRBV7-8,-,TRBJ2-4,-,TGTGCCAGCAGCCCCCCCGGGGCCAAAAACATTCAGTACTTC,CASSPPGAKNIQYF
TRBV5-1,-,TRBJ2-3,-,TGCGCCAGCAGCCGCACAAGCCGGGACTCCACGCAGTATTTT,CASSRTSRDSTQYF
TRBV6-5,-,TRBJ2-1,TRBD2,TGTGCCAGCAGGGGGACTAGCGGGGGCAATGAGCAGTTCTTC,CASRGTSGGNEQFF
TRBV2,-,TRBJ2-3,-,TGTGCCAGCACCGTGGGGGGGGGCTCAGATACGCAGTATTTT,CASTVGGGSDTQYF
TRBV30,once,TRBJ2-1,-,TGTGCCTGGAGTTCGACTTCGGGCAATGAGCAGTTCTTC,CAWSSTSGNEQFF
TRBV7-3,-,TRBJ2-1,-,TGTGCCAGCAGCTTAAACGCGGCGAGCTCCTACAATGAGCAGTTCTTC,CASSLNAASSYNEQFF
TRBV11-3,-,TRBJ1-3,-,TGTGCCAGCAGCTTGAACGGGGGTTCCATATATTTT,CASSLNGGSIYF
TRBV7-2,-,TRBJ2-2,TRBD2,TGTGCCAGCAGCTTTAGTAGCGGGGGGGCCTTCACCGGGGAGCTGTTTTTT,CASSFSSGGAFTGELFF
TRBV27,-,TRBJ2-3,TRBD2,TGTGCCAGCAGTTTCACTAGCGCAGATACGCAGTATTTT,CASSFTSADTQYF
TRBV5-6,-,TRBJ1-4,TRBD1,TGTGCCAGCAGCTCCGACAGGGGCAGGCCGAAACTGTTTTTT,CASSSDRGRPKLFF
TRBV4-3,once,TRBJ2-1,-,TGCGCCAGCAGCCAAGCGACGGCAGGCAACTACAATGAGCAGTTCTTC,CASSQATAGNYNEQFF
TRBV5-1,-,TRBJ2-1,TRBD2,TGCGCCAGCAGCCCTGGGACTAGTAATGAGCAGTTCTTC,CASSPGTSNEQFF
TRBV7-9,-,TRBJ1-2,TRBD1,TGTGCCAGCAGCTCTAGGGACAGTCCTAACTATGGCTACACCTTC,CASSSRDSPNYGYTF
TRBV4-1,-,TRBJ2-7,-,TGCGCCAGCAGCCATGGAGGACTGAAGAACTCCTACGAGCAGTACTTC,CASSHGGLKNSYEQYF
TRBV19,once,TRBJ1-2,-,TGTGCCAGTAGTACCGGTCATAACTATGGCTACACCTTC,CASSTGHNYGYTF
TRBV4-3,-,TRBJ2-7,TRBD1,TGCGCCAGCAGCCAAGATCAACAGGGGGGCTACGAGCAGTACTTC,CASSQDQQGGYEQYF
TRBV30,-,TRBJ1-1,-,TGTGCCTGGAGTGTAAAGCTTAACACTGAAGCTTTCTTT,CAWSVKLNTEAFF
TRBV16,few,TRBJ1-2,-,TGTGCCAGCAGCCACTCACCAACAGGGACCGATGGCTACACCTTC,CASSHSPTGTDGYTF
TRBV5-1,-,TRBJ1-1,TRBD1,TGCGCCAGCAGCTTGGGGACAGGGGGAATTTTGAACACTGAAGCTTTCTTT,CASSLGTGGILNTEAFF
TRBV5-1,-,TRBJ2-1,-,TGCGCCAGCAGCTTGGTCCTAGCGAGTGTTGGCAATGAGCAGTTCTTC,CASSLVLASVGNEQFF
TRBV6-5,-,TRBJ1-2,-,TGTGCCAGCAGTTACTCTCGCGGGTTGGTCTATGGCTACACCTTC,CASSYSRGLVYGYTF
TRBV6-5,-,TRBJ1-6,-,TGTGCCAGCAGACTGGGAGGTGATAGATCACCCCTCCACTTT,CASRLGGDRSPLHF
TRBV11-2,-,TRBJ2-1,TRBD2,TGTGCCAGCAGCTTCGTAGCGGGGATTTCCTACAATGAGCAGTTCTTC,CASSFVAGISYNEQFF
TRBV6-5,once,TRBJ2-4,-,TGTGCCAGCAGGAAGGACAGCTCGGAAAACATTCAGTACTTC,CASRKDSSENIQYF
TRBV2,-,TRBJ1-2,-,TGTGCCAGCAGTGGAGAGGGCGGGAGTGGCTACACCTTC,CASSGEGGSGYTF
TRBV12-5,-,TRBJ2-3,TRBD2,TGTGCTAGTGGTTTGGTAACTAGCGGGGGGACCCGAGGAGATACGCAGTATTTT,CASGLVTSGGTRGDTQYF
TRBV27,-,TRBJ2-5,-,TGTGCCAGCAGTTTCCGCGGAGAGACCCAGTACTTC,CASSFRGETQYF
TRBV5-5,-,TRBJ2-1,TRBD1,TGTGCCAGCAGCTCCCCGAACAGGGGATACAATGAGCAGTTCTTC,CASSSPNRGYNEQFF
TRBV7-8,-,TRBJ2-6,-,TGTGCCAGCAGCTTAGCCGTAGCCTCTGGGGCCAACGTCCTGACTTTC,CASSLAVASGANVLTF
TRBV11-2,-,TRBJ2-5,TRBD2,TGTGCCAGCAGCCCTTTAGCGGGGAGAGAGACCCAGTACTTC,CASSPLAGRETQYF
TRBV6-2/TRBV6-3,-,TRBJ1-3,-,TGTGCCAGCAGTGACCACGGGGGAAAGGACGCTGGAAACACCATATATTTT,CASSDHGGKDAGNTIYF
TRBV5-8,once,TRBJ2-4,-,TGTGCCAGCGTGCGGGCAGTTGCCAAAAACATTCAGTACTTC,CASVRAVAKNIQYF
TRBV23-1,-,TRBJ1-4,TRBD1,TGCGCCAGCAGTCAATCGCCCAGGGACAGGGTTAATGAAAAACTGTTTTTT,CASSQSPRDRVNEKLFF
TRBV19,-,TRBJ2-2,-,TGTGCCAGTAGTATTGGCGGGCCCACCGGGGAGCTGTTTTTT,CASSIGGPTGELFF
TRBV9,-,TRBJ2-5,-,TGTGCCAGCAGCGTCAGGGTGGGAGAGACCCAGTACTTC,CASSVRVGETQYF
TRBV24-1,-,TRBJ2-3,TRBD1,TGTGCCACCAGAACACTATACCGGGACAGGGAAGATACGCAGTATTTT,CATRTLYRDREDTQYF
TRBV10-3,-,TRBJ2-7,-,TGTGCCATCAGCGGGGGTGACAGTTACGAGCAGTACTTC,CAISGGDSYEQYF
TRBV27,few,TRBJ1-1,-,TGTGCCAGCAGTCCCACAGTTGAAGCTGAAGCTTTCTTT,CASSPTVEAEAFF
TRBV30,-,TRBJ2-1,TRBD2,TGTGCCTGGAGTCTCCCTCCCCCCCCTGGAGGTAGGAGGCGGGGGACCTACAATGAGCAGTTCTTC,CAWSLPPPPGGRRRGTYNEQFF
TRBV13,-,TRBJ2-7,-,TGTGCCAGCAGCTTAGGCAGGAACTACGAGCAGTACTTC,CASSLGRNYEQYF
TRBV6-2/TRBV6-3,-,TRBJ1-1,-,TGTGCCAGCAGTTACTCGACCGTGCGGGGGCGGGCTTTCTTT,CASSYSTVRGRAFF
TRBV29-1,-,TRBJ2-7,-,TGCAGCGTTGAAACCTACTCCTCCTACGAGCAGTACTTC,CSVETYSSYEQYF
TRBV10-3,-,TRBJ2-3,-,TGTGCCATCAATTCCGGGGGTGGCACAGATACGCAGTATTTT,CAINSGGGTDTQYF
TRBV7-2,-,TRBJ2-3,TRBD2,TGTGCCAGCAGTCCCGGACTAGCGGGATGGTCAGATACGCAGTATTTT,CASSPGLAGWSDTQYF
TRBV28,-,TRBJ2-5,-,TGTGCCAGCAGTGCGATGATAGCCGGCCCGGAGACCCAGTACTTC,CASSAMIAGPETQYF
TRBV2,-,TRBJ1-6,-,TGTGCCAGCAAAGGGGAAGTTGGTTCACCCCTCCACTTT,CASKGEVGSPLHF
TRBV5-6,-,TRBJ2-5,TRBD1,TGTGCCAGCAGCTCACAGACAGGGGATCAGGAGACCCAGTACTTC,CASSSQTGDQETQYF
TRBV7-9,-,TRBJ2-3,-,TGTGCCAGCAGAGACGGACTACGCACAGATACGCAGTATTTT,CASRDGLRTDTQYF
TRBV7-9,-,TRBJ1-5,TRBD1,TGTGCCAGCAGCTCGGACAGGTTTGGCAATCAGCCCCAGCATTTT,CASSSDRFGNQPQHF
TRBV5-1,-,TRBJ2-7,TRBD1,TGCGCCAGCAGCCCGGGGACAGGAGCCTCCTACGAGCAGTACTTC,CASSPGTGASYEQYF
TRBV7-9,-,TRBJ2-2,TRBD2,TGTGCCAGCAGCCAACGACTAGCGGGGGGGCCCGGGGAGCTGTTTTTT,CASSQRLAGGPGELFF
TRBV21-1,-,TRBJ2-7,-,TGTGCCAGCAGCCCCCGGGACACCGTCGAGCAGTACTTC,CASSPRDTVEQYF
TRBV6-5,once,TRBJ1-4,-,TGTGCCAGCAGCGATGGGGGGTCTAATGAAAAACTGTTTTTT,CASSDGGSNEKLFF